This T cell receptor (beta chain) was identified during a study of identical twins. In its sample, this clonotype was seen a few times. The germline CDR1 and CDR2 sequences are SNHLY and FYNNEI. The ends lost 8 bases at V and 7 bases at J; junction bases unmatched: 7. The CDR3 totals 13 residues. TCRdb ran MiXCR on the 5' RACE reads and lists one entry per CDR3 protein. The data show around 230,000 distinct CDR3 sequences, around a tenth seen once. Source material: memory (CD45RO+) T cells sorted from blood. The sequence was obtained from a young woman in good health. The chain combines TRBV2 with TRBJ1-5; 8 nucleotides match TRBD1. For the CDR3, the DNA is TGTGCCAGCTGCCAGGGGGCCGGGCAGCCCCAGCATTTT. It specifies CASCQGAGQPQHF.